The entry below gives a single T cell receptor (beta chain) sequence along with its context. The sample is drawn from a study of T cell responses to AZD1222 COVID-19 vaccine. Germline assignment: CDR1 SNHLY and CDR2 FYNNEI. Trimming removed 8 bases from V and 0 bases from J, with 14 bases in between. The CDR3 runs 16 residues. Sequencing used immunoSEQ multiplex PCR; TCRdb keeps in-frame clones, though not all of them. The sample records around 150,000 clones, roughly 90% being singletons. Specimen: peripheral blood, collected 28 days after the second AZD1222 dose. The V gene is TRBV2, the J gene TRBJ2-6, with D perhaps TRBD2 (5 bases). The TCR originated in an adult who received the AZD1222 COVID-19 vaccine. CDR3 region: CASGGLSPSGANVLTF. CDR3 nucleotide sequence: TGTGCCAGCGGAGGCCTTAGCCCCTCTGGGGCCAACGTCCTGACTTTC.